The text below deals with one TCR beta chain. Which antigen it targets is not known. The germline gene is not matched at one end of the junction; a read error may be the cause. In the germline V gene, CDR1 corresponds to MNHNS and CDR2 to SASEGT. The CDR3 covers 16 residues, taking in both the cysteine and the phenylalanine. The kept DNA is CDR3 alone, 48 bases in frame from the first base. The method was the immunoSEQ multiplex PCR assay. A mixture of 60 forward primers for TCR Vbeta segments and 13 reverse primers for TCR Jbeta segments was used in the multiplex PCR. The CDR3 region of rearranged TCR beta genes was amplified from genomic DNA with a multiplex PCR assay. Amplified TCR beta libraries were sequenced as 87-base-pair reads on the Illumina HiSeq System. Per the authors' processing: A later analysis tallied tens of millions of unique TCR beta chains across the 700 or so repertoires, and about 12 million of those chains were shared by two or more donors. Raw reads were error-corrected and collapsed into unique sequences with a nearest-neighbor algorithm that merged closely related sequences to remove PCR and sequencing errors. To assign V, D and J gene segments, CDR3 sequences were aligned to IMGT reference sequences. Each retained sequence needed at least a six-nucleotide match to both a V gene segment and a J gene segment. A rearrangement counted as productive if the CDR3 had no stop codons and remained in frame with V and J, and every other rearrangement counted as non-productive. CDR3 was defined according to IMGT convention as the region running from the second conserved V-encoded cysteine to the conserved J-encoded phenylalanine. In an earlier analysis of around 600 of the donors, sequences lacking an unambiguous match to a single V gene segment were excluded. In an earlier analysis of 450 to 700 of the donors, V segments were called functional above 56.7% productive rearrangements and were called segregating when the between-donor standard deviation exceeded 5%. A statistical classification framework was developed to diagnose cytomegalovirus status using the catalog of TCR beta chain sequences. In a later analysis, V and J genes were assigned by comparing TCR nucleotide sequences against IMGT/GENE-DB human TR gene sequences. The TCRdist pipeline was used in a later analysis to assign CDR3 sequences and most-parsimonious VDJ recombination scenarios. In a later analysis, every TCR beta chain was defined by the combination of its CDR3 amino acid sequence and its V-gene family, and reads without a unique V-gene family were dropped. To address suspected cross-contamination and a sequencing artifact, a later analysis removed around 590 highly shared, low-generation-probability nucleotide sequences. For each public chain, a later analysis derived a clonal expansion index from normalized ranks of inferred template counts within each repertoire. In a later analysis, generation probabilities were computed with a VDJ recombination model fitted to out-of-frame rearrangements, and the resulting probabilities were checked against IGoR. A later analysis scored TCR-TCR, TCR-HLA and TCR-CMV co-occurrence with hypergeometric tests, applying a repertoire-size bias correction to TCR pairs. To estimate false discovery rates, a later analysis permuted the HLA or CMV assignments 20 times. In a later analysis, co-occurring TCRs were grouped using DBSCAN, and TCRdist sequence similarity was added for clustering within HLA-allele-positive subsets. Repertoires with fewer than 30,000 or more than 120,000 public chains were left out of co-occurrence clustering, as were five repertoires with anomalous nucleotide sharing. What TCRdb holds here is the immuneACCESS table cut down to in-frame rearrangements. Part of the clones is not present; checked against another copy, under half of the missing clones reflect an unresolved V gene, and the others are unexplained. The V and J calls and clone size come from that table; D and trimming were worked out from the DNA. This sample has 77,000 or so clones in its table, and around 76% of those were observed once. The top ten constitute 1.6% of the sample.

The cohort consisted of 670 or so healthy bone marrow donors. Cohort members were all nominally healthy when sampled, although unrecorded immune exposures were likely present. The donor was CMV seronegative and was included in the group of around 320 seronegative cohort members. Every donor gave a peripheral blood sample, and the peripheral blood mononuclear cells from that sample were used for TCR beta sequencing. The Qiagen DNeasy Blood Extraction Kit was used to extract genomic DNA from the blood cell samples. The data were obtained in a study of cytomegalovirus exposure and HLA in healthy donors (dated by TCRdb to the late 2010s). Notes on the research overall: According to an earlier analysis of several hundred of the donors, about 179 million T cells yielded 90 million to 140 million unique TCR beta sequences and about 300 Gb of sequence data. Around 330 gigabases of sequencing data and around 88 million unique TCR sequences made up an early release that covered around 640 HLA-typed donors. Among the approximately 400 genotyped donors, around 81% belonged to the genetic ancestry cluster associated with self-reported Caucasian donors. The study was designed to test whether signatures of past pathogen exposure could be identified by cataloging public T cell receptors. The T cell repertoires of under 700 subjects were profiled by immunosequencing and related to cytomegalovirus serostatus. In addition to the first cohort of around 670 subjects, a separate validation cohort of 120 different subjects was used. To predict cytomegalovirus infection status, the study combined high-throughput TCR immunosequencing, statistical association of individual TCRs with disease status, and machine learning. In a later analysis, previously published TCR beta repertoires from some 640 donors were re-analyzed and high-resolution HLA genotyping was added so that TCR occurrence patterns could be studied. The later analysis used no new phenotypic data to find candidate immune exposures, relying instead on TCR beta sequences and their occurrence across donors. In an earlier analysis of 587 of the donors, high-throughput TCR beta sequencing was used to judge whether each TCR beta V gene segment behaved as functional or pseudogenic. Donor age, sex, ethnicity and CMV serostatus were compiled together with the repertoire data. A later genetic analysis used genome-wide SNP genotypes for about 65% of the 666 donors, treating that subset as a discovery cohort. Every repertoire in the discovery cohort had been generated on one and the same sequencing platform. HLA typing included class I and class II loci at four-digit resolution. Typing coverage differed by locus: A, B, C, DRB1 and DQB1 were typed in roughly 620-640 donors, DQA1 in around 500, DPA1 in 600 to 610, and DPB1 in just under 490. Because of strong linkage in the cohort, 5 or 6 DR-DQ haplotypes were treated as single units for association and clustering. Among over 350 genotyped donors of the cohort, an average of 235,054 unique TCR beta nucleotide sequences were sequenced per donor, around 18% of them non-productive.

Study-wide findings and limitations: A cluster of highly shared sequence variants was judged likely to be a technical artifact of the sequencing pipeline. Because HLA typing was missing for some donors at each locus, association tests included only the typed subset. A later analysis found that HLA-associated TCR beta chains were more clonally expanded and had lower generation probabilities than equally common non-associated chains. A later analysis found that TCR association rates varied across HLA loci, with DRB1 alleles showing the most associated TCRs and HLA-C alleles the fewest. Because counts were too low, about 15 rarely observed V segments, including chromosome 9 orphons, were left out of the earlier analysis of 587 of the donors. It was suggested by the authors that the approach could potentially be generalized to other disease states and immunological phenotypes. Compared with the approximately 710-donor mean, donors in an Asian-associated ancestry cluster had fewer N-insertions in productive TCRs, according to a later genetic analysis. A further reported finding was that TCR beta sequences accurately predicted the HLA-A and HLA-B alleles for most subjects in the first cohort. The cohort was sequenced for TCR beta chains only, and without alpha or paired-chain data the features that could be detected were limited. A later analysis found that most CMV-associated TCR beta chains appeared HLA-restricted, with HLA associations seemingly driven largely by CMV exposure. Several of the top co-occurrence clusters appeared to be linked to parvovirus B19, influenza, CMV and Epstein-Barr virus, according to a later analysis. Correlated functional status among segregating V segments might reflect linkage disequilibrium, but an unknown experimental factor could not be ruled out. The classifier was reported to diagnose cytomegalovirus status with high specificity and sensitivity in both the original and validation cohorts. Some IMGT-functional V segments, including TRBV6-2 and TRBV6-3, could not be told apart with the 87-base-pair reads, so those segments were excluded. Immune exposure information for the cohort was limited to CMV serostatus. V-gene and J-gene trimming of TCR beta chains was associated with a missense DCLRE1C variant in a later genetic analysis, and the association was replicated in an independent cohort. Assigning TCR associations to individual alleles was difficult when HLA alleles, especially DR and DQ, strongly co-occurred. An earlier analysis of around 540 of the donors showed that most TCR beta V segments appeared in productive rearrangements either about 87% or about 30% of the time, which broadly matched IMGT annotations. The study gave a list of about 160 TCR beta chains associated with cytomegalovirus. A few of the identified cytomegalovirus-associated TCR beta chains were confirmed in vitro to be specific for cytomegalovirus antigens. In a later analysis, around 17,000 TCR beta sequences were associated with specific HLA alleles at a false discovery rate of 0.05. Sequencing depth was assumed to be roughly uniform across donors in the presence/absence analyses, though that assumption may not hold. While some public TCRs were present in many individuals, most TCR sequences turned up only very rarely across donors.

Recombination connected TRBV6-1 to TRBJ2-4; tentative D gene TRBD1, with 5 bases matching. The source is a middle-aged man in good health and CMV-seronegative. The sequenced sample was PBMCs. The sequenced DNA is TGTGCCAGCAGTGAAGCGACGGTTTCAGGGTCTAACAGTCAGTACTTC. Its translation reads: CASSEATVSGSNSQYF.